Below are 21 T cell receptor beta chains sequenced from a single sample in a study of blood T cells in healthy people across ages (dated by TCRdb to the mid-2010s). Libraries were made using 5' RACE. The second PCR ran for roughly 7 to 12 cycles and used a J-beta primer mix along with a sample-barcoded 5' primer. The raw public data were reprocessed by TCRdb itself: fastp quality trimming at Q25, MiXCR clonotype calling, in-frame beta chains only. Rows matching on CDR3 protein sequence are summarized as one entry with the most common DNA and genes. Within this sample are 1.8 million or so distinct CDR3 sequences, with around 40% of them counted one time only. 23% of the sample is in the top ten clones. The sequenced sample consisted of blood. The source of these receptors is a human donor in good health.

The J gene is TRBJ1-1, the V gene TRBV9; maybe TRBD1 (5 bases). Per germline, CDR1 SGDLS and CDR2 YYNGEE. Trimming pared 3 bases from V and 0 bases from J, leaving 15 bases between. There are 16 residues in the CDR3. CDR3 bases: TGTGCCAGCAGCGAAGCCGGGACCTTAATGAACACTGAAGCTTTCTTT. Its protein product is CASSEAGTLMNTEAFF. The full variable domain, rest sourced from reference TRBV9 and TRBJ1-1, is DSGVTQTPKHLITATGQRVTLRCSPRSGDLSVYWYQQSLDQGLQFLIQYYNGEERAKGNILERFSAQQFPDLHSELNLSSLELGDSALYFCASSEAGTLMNTEAFFGQGTRLTVV.

The chain joins TRBV7-2 to TRBJ2-1; 9 bases are a match to TRBD2. The germline V gene encodes CDR1 SGHTA and CDR2 FQGNSA. The CDR3 contains 15 residues. With 4 bases clipped from V and 6 bases from J, the junction kept 7 bases outside the gene matches. For the CDR3, the DNA is TGTGCCAGCAGCTCTAGAAGGCGGGGGGGCAATGAGCAGTTCTTC. The encoded protein is CASSSRRRGGNEQFF. The full variable domain, with the rest looked up from reference TRBV7-2 and TRBJ2-1, is GAGVSQSPSNKVTEKGKDVELRCDPISGHTALYWYRQSLGQGLEFLIYFQGNSAPDKSGLPSDRFSAERTGGSVSTLTIQRTQQEDSAVYLCASSSRRRGGNEQFFGPGTRLTVL.

Details on this clonotype: The DNA is omitted, as the CDR3 cannot be located on it reliably, and the CDR3 follows TCRdb's listing. This chain links TRBV12-3 or TRBV12-4 with TRBJ2-6; no DNA check was done on the table's D call, TRBD1. Both ends counted, the CDR3 spans 14 residues. This CDR3 is CASTWGSGANVRTF.

The J gene is TRBJ1-1, the V gene TRBV20-1, with 9 bases lining up with TRBD1. J was trimmed by 1 base and V by 3 bases; bases with no gene match: 6. Germline CDR1 DFQATT, CDR2 SNEGSKA (reference sequence). The CDR3 is made up of 15 amino acids. CDR3 residues: CSARDRGAWNTEAFF. The CDR3 nucleotides are TGCAGTGCTAGGGACAGGGGTGCTTGGAACACTGAAGCTTTCTTT.

V gene TRBV20-1 combines with J gene TRBJ2-7; D call uncertain. V was cut by 3 bases and J by 0 bases, with 12 bases left in between. Germline CDR1 DFQATT, CDR2 SNEGSKA (reference sequence). The CDR3 is made up of 14 amino acids. The DNA of the CDR3 is TGCAGTGCTAGTTTGGGAATTCTCTCCTACGAGCAGTACTTC. As protein: CSASLGILSYEQYF.

This clonotype appeared a few times. V and J are TRBV29-1 and TRBJ1-2; no reliable D call. V was pared by 6 bases and J by 2 bases, with 7 bases between. The germline gives CDR1 SQVTM, CDR2 ANQGSEA. The CDR3 extends over 11 amino acids. The CDR3 DNA follows: TGCAGCGTCGGTAGAAACTATGGCTACACCTTC. It is translated as CSVGRNYGYTF.

This chain connects TRBV7-9 to TRBJ2-4, with D perhaps matching TRBD2 (5 bases). Germline CDR1 reads SEHNR; CDR2 reads FQNEAQ (reference sequence). Trimming shortened V by 5 bases and J by 13 bases, and 21 bases separated the two germline ends. The CDR3 contains 14 residues. CDR3 DNA sequence: TGTGCCAGCAGCCCTCCGTTAGAGGGAAATGAGCAGTACTTC. Protein: CASSPPLEGNEQYF. Full variable domain (remainder filled in from reference TRBV7-9 and TRBJ2-4): DTGVSQNPRHKITKRGQNVTFRCDPISEHNRLYWYRQTLGQGPEFLTYFQNEAQLEKSRLLSDRFSAERPKGSFSTLEIQRTEQGDSAMYLCASSPPLEGNEQYFGAGTRLSVL.

The gene calls are TRBV2 and TRBJ2-5; D may be TRBD1 (6 bases). Trimming took off 10 bases at V and 1 base at J, with 13 bases between the two ends. Germline CDR1 reads SNHLY; CDR2 reads FYNNEI. This CDR3 has 13 amino acids. This CDR3 reads CATPGTIQETQYF. The CDR3, as DNA: TGTGCCACCCCGGGGACAATCCAAGAGACCCAGTACTTC.

This clonotype has just a few counts. The chain couples TRBV6-1 to TRBJ2-7, with D hard to call. The CDR3 covers 12 residues. Trimming stripped 4 bases from V and 2 bases from J, with 6 bases between. Germline lookup yields CDR1 MNHNS and CDR2 SASEGT. The chain's CDR3 is CASSVVTYEQYF. For the CDR3, the DNA is TGTGCCAGCAGTGTGGTTACCTACGAGCAGTACTTC.

V and J are TRBV7-2 and TRBJ1-2; 7 positions agree with TRBD1. J was trimmed by 5 bases and V by 5 bases; bases with no gene match: 17. This CDR3 contains 17 residues. Germline V gives CDR1 SGHTA, CDR2 FQGNSA. CDR3 sequence reads: CASSPQQGTAPLYGYTF. The CDR3 nucleotides are TGTGCCAGCAGCCCGCAACAGGGGACAGCTCCCCTTTATGGCTACACCTTC.

There are a few counts of this clonotype. The chain is built from TRBV24-1 and TRBJ2-5; D possibly corresponds to TRBD1 (6 bases). V was trimmed by 4 bases and J by 12 bases, leaving 11 bases between them. Germline CDR1 is KGHDR and CDR2 is SFDVKD. The CDR3 contains 11 residues. The CDR3 loop reads CATSDVRQEYF. In nucleotides, the CDR3 is TGTGCCACCAGTGACGTCCGACAGGAGTACTTC.

The chain joins TRBV7-2 to TRBJ2-3; TRBD2 might be the D (6 bases). Germline CDR1 is SGHTA and CDR2 is FQGNSA. Trimming removed 4 bases at V and 4 bases at J, with 18 bases between. The CDR3 runs to 16 residues. CDR3 sequence reads: CASSSRRLEKPDTQYF. CDR3 in DNA: TGTGCCAGCAGCTCCCGGAGACTAGAGAAACCAGATACGCAGTATTTT.

DNA of the CDR3: TGCGCCAGCAGCCAAGTACGTGGACAGGCAAACCCCATGAACACTGAAGCTTTCTTT. Residues: CASSQVRGQANPMNTEAFF. J is TRBJ1-1 and V is TRBV4-3; TRBD1 matches 7 bases. J lost 0 bases, V lost 1 base, and 14 bases had no gene match. This CDR3 is built from 19 residues. From germline, CDR1 is LGHNA and CDR2 YSLEER.

The chain couples TRBV7-2 to TRBJ2-3; perhaps TRBD2 as D (5 bases). Trimming pared 5 bases from V and 8 bases from J, leaving 8 bases between. CDR1 is SGHTA, CDR2 FQGNSA, per germline. The CDR3 is 11 amino acids. The CDR3 region is CASSPGSTQYF. Written as DNA, the CDR3 is TGTGCCAGCAGCCCGGGAAGTACGCAGTATTTT.

This clonotype was seen once. The germline gene is not matched at one end of the junction; a read error may be the cause. The chain combines TRBV4-2 with TRBJ1-4; TRBD1 matches at 8 bases. This CDR3 comprises 16 residues. Germline V gene data show CDR1 as LGHNA and CDR2 as YNFKEQ. The CDR3 DNA reads as TGTACCAGCAGCCACTTGGACAGGGCCGAGAATGAAAAACTGTTTTTT. Protein sequence: CTSSHLDRAENEKLFF.

The gene calls are TRBV5-4 and TRBJ2-5, with D possibly called TRBD1 or TRBD2 (6 bases each). This CDR3 is 14 amino acids long. Germline V gives CDR1 SGHNT, CDR2 YYREEE (reference sequence). Trimming cost V 3 bases and J 1 base, with 10 bases left between them. CDR3 region: CASSSGAFQETQYF. CDR3 nucleotide sequence: TGTGCCAGCAGCTCGGGGGCCTTCCAAGAGACCCAGTACTTC.

The chain carries TRBV7-9 and TRBJ2-7; D is ambiguous. Deletions cut 5 bases from V and 6 bases from J, with 11 bases between. Germline V CDR1 and CDR2: SEHNR, FQNEAQ (reference sequence). This CDR3 is built from 12 residues. The CDR3 sequence is CASSRLPGEQYF. In DNA, the CDR3 is TGTGCCAGCAGCCGCCTCCCGGGCGAGCAGTACTTC.

Of note for this clonotype: One junction end disagrees with the germline gene, perhaps due to a read error. The V gene is TRBV7-9, the J gene TRBJ1-6; D perhaps matches TRBD1 (5 bases). CDR1 is SEHNR and CDR2 is FQNEAQ in the germline V gene (reference sequence). CDR3 size: 15 residues. The CDR3 spells CTSSLVLGTNPPLHF. CDR3 sequence (DNA): TGTACCAGCAGCTTAGTTCTGGGGACGAATCCACCCCTCCACTTT.

This clonotype was seen just once. V gene TRBV20-1 combines with J gene TRBJ1-5, with 10 bases matching TRBD1. The CDR3 extends over 15 amino acids. With V trimmed by 1 base and J by 6 bases, 6 bases remained unmatched. The germline V gene encodes CDR1 DFQATT and CDR2 SNEGSKA (reference sequence). The CDR3 spells CSARGQGAIGQPQHF. The CDR3 DNA reads TGCAGTGCTAGAGGACAGGGGGCGATAGGTCAGCCCCAGCATTTT.

This clonotype appeared a few times. The rearrangement joins TRBV15 to TRBJ1-5, with TRBD1 as a possible D gene (6 bases). Germline V gene sequence: CDR1 LNHNV, CDR2 YYDKDF (reference sequence). Trimming left V 4 bases short and J 3 bases short, with 13 bases between. The CDR3 is 15 residues long. In DNA, the CDR3 is TGTGCCACCAGCACCCGGACAGCCATCAATCAGCCCCAGCATTTT. Amino acids: CATSTRTAINQPQHF.

A few counts support this clonotype. This chain uses TRBV6-6 with TRBJ2-3; 7 bases align to TRBD2. The CDR3 extends over 15 amino acids. Unmatched junction bases numbered 3, after V lost 2 bases and J lost 1 base. CDR1 and CDR2 (germline): MNHNY, SVGAGI (reference sequence). The CDR3 loop reads CASSYDRGGTDTQYF. The CDR3 DNA sequence: TGTGCCAGCAGTTACGATCGGGGGGGCACAGATACGCAGTATTTT.